Following are 24 T cell receptor beta chains from one sample sequenced in a study of blood T cell repertoires in COVID-19. Libraries were prepared by immunoSEQ multiplex PCR; TCRdb keeps only in-frame clonotypes and omits some of them. The sample lists tens of thousands of clones; around nine tenths were seen once. Sequences were obtained from peripheral blood. The receptor set was obtained from an elderly man with active or convalescent COVID-19.

The chain recombines TRBV6-1 with TRBJ1-1; D is undetermined. V was shortened by 3 bases and J by 11 bases, with 7 bases between the two germline ends. Germline values: CDR1 MNHNS, CDR2 SASEGT. The CDR3 consists of 10 residues. The CDR3 DNA sequence: TGTGCCAGCAGTGATCTGAGGGCTTTCTTT. Encoded protein: CASSDLRAFF.

The chain has TRBV19 and TRBJ1-4; TRBD1 matches 8 bases. The trim removed 4 bases at V and 4 bases at J, leaving 5 bases unmatched. Germline lookup yields CDR1 LNHDA and CDR2 SQIVND (reference sequence). This CDR3 spans 15 amino acids. The CDR3 loop is CASSNGQGFNEKLFF. The CDR3 bases are TGTGCCAGTAGTAACGGACAGGGCTTTAATGAAAAACTGTTTTTT.

V and J are TRBV5-6 and TRBJ2-1; 8 nucleotides line up with TRBD2. The V gene end was trimmed by 5 bases and the J gene end by 4 bases; junction bases not matched to a gene: 8. CDR3 length equals 15 residues. CDR1 is SGHDT, CDR2 YYEEEE, per germline. The chain's CDR3 is CASSKTGGLYNEQFF. In nucleotides, the CDR3 is TGTGCCAGCAGTAAAACGGGAGGGCTTTACAATGAGCAGTTCTTC.

The DNA of the CDR3 is TGTGCCAGCAGCGTCAGGGCAGTAAATTCACCCCTCCACTTT. It specifies CASSVRAVNSPLHF. V and J are TRBV9 and TRBJ1-6; perhaps TRBD1 as D (5 bases). The CDR3 spans 14 residues. V was trimmed by 2 bases and J by 7 bases, leaving 10 bases between them. In germline, CDR1 is SGDLS, CDR2 YYNGEE.

V usage is TRBV4-1 and J usage is TRBJ2-5; no definite D call. V was pared by 6 bases and J by 7 bases, with 15 bases between. Per germline, CDR1 MGHRA and CDR2 YSYEKL. The CDR3 has 13 residues. The CDR3 DNA is TGCGCCAGCAGGAGACTGGAATCGGCGACCCAGTACTTC. It yields the protein CASRRLESATQYF.

The chain is built from TRBV5-1 and TRBJ2-3; TRBD2 might be the D (5 bases). The CDR3 extends over 15 amino acids. The V end was cut by 1 base, the J end by 0 bases, with 9 bases between. Germline-derived CDR1 and CDR2 are SGHRS and YFSETQ. The CDR3 DNA reads TGCGCCAGCAGCTTGTCTGGCGGGAGCACAGATACGCAGTATTTT. This encodes CASSLSGGSTDTQYF.

The chain has TRBV15 and TRBJ2-6, with D possibly matching TRBD1 (5 bases). CDR1 LNHNV and CDR2 YYDKDF come from the germline V gene (reference sequence). Trimming left V 3 bases short and J 4 bases short, with 10 bases between. This CDR3 is 15 amino acids long. DNA of the CDR3: TGTGCCACCAGCAGCCGGACAACCGGGGCCAACGTCCTGACTTTC. It is translated as CATSSRTTGANVLTF. The whole variable domain, filled in from reference TRBV15 and TRBJ2-6, reads DAMVIQNPRYQVTQFGKPVTLSCSQTLNHNVMYWYQQKSSQAPKLLFHYYDKDFNNEADTPDNFQSRRPNTSFCFLDIRSPGLGDTAMYLCATSSRTTGANVLTFGAGSRLTVL.

The rearrangement uses TRBV5-1 and TRBJ1-4; D ambiguous. Germline CDR1 reads SGHRS; CDR2 reads YFSETQ. The CDR3 runs 13 residues. Trimming removed 10 bases at V and 7 bases at J, with 17 bases between. CDR3 coding DNA: TGCGCCTGGAGCCTGAACCTAGGTGAAAAACTGTTTTTT. Translation gives CAWSLNLGEKLFF.

The chain joins TRBV11-2 to TRBJ2-3; TRBD2 matches 16 bases. J was trimmed by 2 bases and V by 5 bases; bases with no gene match: 4. The CDR3 has 17 residues. Germline CDR1 and CDR2: SGHAT and FQNNGV. The CDR3 region is CASSGGTSGRATDTQYF. The CDR3 DNA reads TGTGCCAGCAGCGGTGGGACTAGCGGGAGGGCCACAGATACGCAGTATTTT.

V is TRBV2 and J is TRBJ1-1; 7 nucleotides align to TRBD1. Trimming cost V 1 base and J 3 bases; bases outside gene matches: 2. There are 14 residues in the CDR3. CDR1 and CDR2 (germline): SNHLY, FYNNEI. CDR3 in amino acids: CASSEGQGYTEAFF. As DNA, the CDR3 is TGTGCCAGCAGTGAAGGACAGGGTTACACTGAAGCTTTCTTT. Full variable domain (missing parts from reference TRBV2 and TRBJ1-1): EPEVTQTPSHQVTQMGQEVILRCVPISNHLYFYWYRQILGQKVEFLVSFYNNEISEKSEIFDDQFSVERPDGSNFTLKIRSTKLEDSAMYFCASSEGQGYTEAFFGQGTRLTVV.

This clone showed up just once. This chain uses TRBV19 with TRBJ1-5; 9 positions agree with TRBD1. The CDR3 length is 16 residues. Per germline, CDR1 LNHDA and CDR2 SQIVND (reference sequence). V lost 5 bases, J lost 6 bases, and 11 bases stayed unmatched. CDR3 region: CASSPRDRGGSQPQHF. Here the CDR3 DNA reads TGTGCCAGTAGTCCCCGCGACAGGGGGGGGAGTCAGCCCCAGCATTTT.

V usage is TRBV6-5 and J usage is TRBJ2-5, with 10 bases that match TRBD2. This CDR3 spans 15 amino acids. V gave up 7 bases and J gave up 5 bases; unmatched junction bases: 10. CDR1 MNHEY and CDR2 SVGAGI come from the germline V gene. The DNA of the CDR3 is TGTGCCAGCAACGTGCAGGGACTAGCGATGGAGACCCAGTACTTC. This encodes CASNVQGLAMETQYF.

The rearrangement links TRBV5-6 to TRBJ2-1, with 7 bases aligning to TRBD1. Trimming removed 4 bases from V and 3 bases from J; junction bases left unmatched: 4. The CDR3 consists of 14 residues. Germline CDR1 SGHDT, CDR2 YYEEEE. Here the CDR3 DNA reads TGTGCCAGCAGCCCAAGACAGGGCTACAATGAGCAGTTCTTC. Its translation is CASSPRQGYNEQFF.

J is TRBJ2-1 and V is TRBV5-1; D is perhaps TRBD1 or TRBD2 (9 bases each). This CDR3 comprises 20 residues. Germline CDR1 is SGHRS and CDR2 is YFSETQ. V lost 4 bases, J lost 6 bases, and 32 bases lay in between. The CDR3 DNA follows: TGCGCCAGCAGCCCGACAGGGGGGGTGGCTAGCGGGGAGAGGGGCAATGAGCAGTTCTTC. Protein sequence: CASSPTGGVASGERGNEQFF.

The V call is TRBV18, the J call TRBJ1-1; 10 positions match TRBD1. Germline V gene sequence: CDR1 KGHSH, CDR2 LQKENI. The CDR3 loop spans 16 amino acids. Unmatched junction bases numbered 5, after V lost 3 bases and J lost 1 base. The CDR3 nucleotides are TGTGCCAGCTCACCGGGGACAGGGGAATGGAACACTGAAGCTTTCTTT. It encodes CASSPGTGEWNTEAFF.

The chain uses TRBV6-2 or TRBV6-3 and TRBJ1-1; perhaps TRBD1 as D (6 bases). The V gene lost 0 bases and the J gene lost 1 base, with 18 bases spanning the gap. The CDR3 loop spans 18 amino acids. CDR1 MNHEY and CDR2 SVGEGT come from the germline V gene. Written as DNA, the CDR3 is TGTGCCAGCAGTTACTCGTCGGGGGGCCAAACTACGAACACTGAAGCTTTCTTT. It is translated as CASSYSSGGQTTNTEAFF.

In this sample, this clone turned up a few times. The chain couples TRBV15 to TRBJ1-1; D is unresolved. Germline V gene sequence: CDR1 LNHNV, CDR2 YYDKDF (reference sequence). The V and J ends lost 3 bases and 7 bases respectively, with 15 bases between them. The CDR3 covers 14 residues. The CDR3 DNA is TGTGCCACCAGCAGGTCACGAGTTAGTGGTGAAGCTTTCTTT. Translation: CATSRSRVSGEAFF.

This clone has just one count. The chain uses TRBV7-2 and TRBJ2-5; 7 bases are a match to TRBD2. The CDR3 is 14 residues long. J gave up 6 bases and V 9 bases, and 13 bases lay outside the gene matches. The germline V gene encodes CDR1 SGHTA and CDR2 FQGNSA. The CDR3 region is CASSVRGGEQTQYF. The CDR3 DNA is TGTGCCAGTTCTGTAAGGGGAGGGGAACAGACCCAGTACTTC.

This clone was seen a single time. The chain carries TRBV5-1 and TRBJ2-3; possibly TRBD2 for D (6 bases). Trimming pared 1 base from V and 5 bases from J, leaving 11 bases between. This CDR3 spans 14 amino acids. The germline V gene encodes CDR1 SGHRS and CDR2 YFSETQ. In nucleotides, the CDR3 is TGCGCCAGCAGCTTGAGGGGAGGAAAAGATACGCAGTATTTT. This gives the protein CASSLRGGKDTQYF.

V is TRBV27 and J is TRBJ1-6, with a tentative D call TRBD1 (5 bases). The germline V gene encodes CDR1 MNHEY and CDR2 SMNVEV (reference sequence). There are 14 residues in the CDR3. V gave up 2 bases and J gave up 7 bases, with 9 bases separating them. The CDR3 sequence is CASSLERGNSPLHF. DNA of the CDR3: TGTGCCAGCAGTTTAGAGCGGGGCAATTCACCCCTCCACTTT.

This chain connects TRBV18 to TRBJ2-2; 9 nucleotides align to TRBD1. Germline loops: CDR1 KGHSH, CDR2 LQKENI. The V segment lost 4 bases and the J segment 4 bases; nucleotides outside the gene matches: 4. CDR3 size: 15 residues. The CDR3: CASSLRTGVTGELFF. DNA for the CDR3: TGTGCCAGCTCACTTCGGACAGGGGTCACCGGGGAGCTGTTTTTT.

The V and J genes are TRBV5-1 and TRBJ1-2, with 7 nucleotides matching TRBD1. From germline, CDR1 is SGHRS and CDR2 YFSETQ. The CDR3 spans 16 residues. J was trimmed by 6 bases and V by 2 bases; bases with no gene match: 13. As DNA, the CDR3 is TGCGCCAGCAGCTTAATGGACTCCGGGACAGCCCATGGCTACACCTTC. Translating gives CASSLMDSGTAHGYTF.

This clone was recorded only once. The rearrangement links TRBV6-5 to TRBJ1-1; D unclear. The CDR3 totals 14 residues. V dropped 8 bases and J dropped 3 bases, with 16 bases sitting between them. Germline CDR1 is MNHEY and CDR2 is SVGAGI. Here the CDR3 reads CASSRGISDTEAFF. The CDR3 DNA is TGTGCCAGCTCCCGGGGAATCTCGGACACTGAAGCTTTCTTT.

V and J are TRBV2 and TRBJ2-7; D is unresolved. This CDR3 comprises 12 residues. CDR1 and CDR2 from the germline V gene are SNHLY and FYNNEI. With 4 bases removed from V and 4 bases from J, the gap between germline ends came to 8 bases. Written as DNA, the CDR3 is TGTGCCAGCAGTGGGTTCGGTTACGAGCAGTACGTC. Amino acid sequence: CASSGFGYEQYV.